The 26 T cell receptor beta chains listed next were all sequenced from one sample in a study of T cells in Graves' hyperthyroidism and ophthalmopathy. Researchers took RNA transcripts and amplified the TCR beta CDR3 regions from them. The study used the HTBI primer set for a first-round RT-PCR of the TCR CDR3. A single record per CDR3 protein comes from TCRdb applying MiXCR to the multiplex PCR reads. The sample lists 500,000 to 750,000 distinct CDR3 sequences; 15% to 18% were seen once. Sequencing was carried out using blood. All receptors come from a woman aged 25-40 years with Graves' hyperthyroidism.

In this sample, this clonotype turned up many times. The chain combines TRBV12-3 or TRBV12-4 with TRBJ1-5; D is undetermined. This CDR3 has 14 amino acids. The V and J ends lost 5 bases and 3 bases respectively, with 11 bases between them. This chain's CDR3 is CASSKNFANQPQHF. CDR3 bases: TGTGCCAGCAGTAAAAATTTTGCCAATCAGCCCCAGCATTTT.

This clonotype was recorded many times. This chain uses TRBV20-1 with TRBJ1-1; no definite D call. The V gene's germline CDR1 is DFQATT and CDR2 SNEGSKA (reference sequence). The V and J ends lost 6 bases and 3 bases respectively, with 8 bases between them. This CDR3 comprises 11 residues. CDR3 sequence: CSALTDTEAFF. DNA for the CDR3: TGCAGTGCACTAACGGACACTGAAGCTTTCTTT.

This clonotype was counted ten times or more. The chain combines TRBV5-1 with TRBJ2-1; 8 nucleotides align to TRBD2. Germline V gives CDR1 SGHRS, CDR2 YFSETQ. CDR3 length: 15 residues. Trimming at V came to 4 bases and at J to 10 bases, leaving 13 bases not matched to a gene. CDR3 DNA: TGCGCCAGCAGCAACGGGAGGGCGGGTTTGGAAGAGCAGTTCTTC. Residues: CASSNGRAGLEEQFF.

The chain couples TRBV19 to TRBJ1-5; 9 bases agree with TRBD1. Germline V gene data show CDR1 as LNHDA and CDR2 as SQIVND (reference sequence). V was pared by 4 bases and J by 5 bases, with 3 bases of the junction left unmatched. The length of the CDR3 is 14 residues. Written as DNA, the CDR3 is TGTGCCAGTAGTAGGGACAGGGAGGATCAGCCCCAGCATTTT. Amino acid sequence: CASSRDREDQPQHF.

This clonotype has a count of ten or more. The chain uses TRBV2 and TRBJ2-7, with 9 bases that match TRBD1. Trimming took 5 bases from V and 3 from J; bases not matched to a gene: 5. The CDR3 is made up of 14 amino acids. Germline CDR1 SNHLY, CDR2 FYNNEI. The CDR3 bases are TGTGCCAGCAGTAGGGGACAGGGTAACTACGAGCAGTACTTC. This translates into CASSRGQGNYEQYF.

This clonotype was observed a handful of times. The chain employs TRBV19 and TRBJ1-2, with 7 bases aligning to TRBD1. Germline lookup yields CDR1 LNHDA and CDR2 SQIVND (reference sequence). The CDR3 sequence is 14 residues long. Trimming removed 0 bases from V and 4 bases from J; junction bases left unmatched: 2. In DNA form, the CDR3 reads TGTGCCAGTAGTATAGATCAGGGGGGCTATGGCTACACCTTC. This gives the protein CASSIDQGGYGYTF.

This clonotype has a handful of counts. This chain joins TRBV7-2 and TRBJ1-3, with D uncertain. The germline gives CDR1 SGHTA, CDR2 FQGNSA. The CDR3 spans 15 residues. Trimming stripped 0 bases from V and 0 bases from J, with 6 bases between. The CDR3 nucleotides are TGTGCCAGCAGCTTAGCGGTCGGCTCTGGAAACACCATATATTTT. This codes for CASSLAVGSGNTIYF.

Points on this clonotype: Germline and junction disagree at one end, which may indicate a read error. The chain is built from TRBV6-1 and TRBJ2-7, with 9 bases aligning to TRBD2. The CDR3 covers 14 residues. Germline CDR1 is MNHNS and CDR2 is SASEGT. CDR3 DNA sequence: TGCGCCAGCAGTGACCGAGCGGGAGGCCACGAGCAGTACTTC. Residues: CASSDRAGGHEQYF.

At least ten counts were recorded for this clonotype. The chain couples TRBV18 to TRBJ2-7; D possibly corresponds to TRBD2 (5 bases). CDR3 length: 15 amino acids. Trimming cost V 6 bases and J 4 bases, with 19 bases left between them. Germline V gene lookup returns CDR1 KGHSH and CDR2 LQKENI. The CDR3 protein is CASSALADSAYEQYF. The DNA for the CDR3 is TGTGCCAGCTCCGCACTTGCGGACTCCGCTTACGAGCAGTACTTC.

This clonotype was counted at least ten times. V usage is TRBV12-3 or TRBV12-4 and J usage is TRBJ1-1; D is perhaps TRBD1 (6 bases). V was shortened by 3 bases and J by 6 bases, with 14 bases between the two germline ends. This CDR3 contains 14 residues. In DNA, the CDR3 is TGTGCCAGCAGTTTTGGAGGGGGAGTCTCTGAAGCTTTCTTT. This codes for CASSFGGGVSEAFF.

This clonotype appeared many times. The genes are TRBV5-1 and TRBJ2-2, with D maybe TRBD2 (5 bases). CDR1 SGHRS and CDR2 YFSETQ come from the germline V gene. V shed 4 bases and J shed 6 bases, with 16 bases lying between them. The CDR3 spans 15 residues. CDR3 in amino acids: CASSVSEAGPGELFF. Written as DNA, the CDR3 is TGCGCCAGCAGCGTCTCGGAGGCGGGTCCCGGGGAGCTGTTTTTT.

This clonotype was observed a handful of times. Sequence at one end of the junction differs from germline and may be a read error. The chain's CDR3 is CAGSWTAGGGFTEQFF. CDR3 DNA sequence: TGTGCCGGCAGTTGGACAGCGGGAGGGGGTTTCACTGAGCAGTTCTTC. The chain employs TRBV6-2 or TRBV6-3 and TRBJ2-1, with 10 bases that match TRBD2. Germline lookup yields CDR1 MNHEY and CDR2 SVGEGT. The CDR3 sequence is 16 residues long.

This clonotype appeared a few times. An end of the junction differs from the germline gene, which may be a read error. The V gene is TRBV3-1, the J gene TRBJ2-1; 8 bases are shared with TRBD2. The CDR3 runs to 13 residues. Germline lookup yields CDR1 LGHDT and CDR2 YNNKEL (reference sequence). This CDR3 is CASSGLGYNEQLF. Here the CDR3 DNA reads TGTGCCAGCTCGGGACTAGGCTACAATGAGCAGCTCTTC.

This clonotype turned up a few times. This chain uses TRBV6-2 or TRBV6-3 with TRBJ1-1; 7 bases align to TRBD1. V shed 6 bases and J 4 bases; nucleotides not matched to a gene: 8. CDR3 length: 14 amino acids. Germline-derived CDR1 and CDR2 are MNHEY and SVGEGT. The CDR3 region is CASREGQSGTEAFF. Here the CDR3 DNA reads TGTGCCAGCAGAGAGGGACAGTCGGGCACTGAAGCTTTCTTT.

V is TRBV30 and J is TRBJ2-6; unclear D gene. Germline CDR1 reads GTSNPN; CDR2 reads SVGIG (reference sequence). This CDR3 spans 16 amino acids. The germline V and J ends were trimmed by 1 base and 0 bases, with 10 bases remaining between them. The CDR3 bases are TGTGCCTGGAGTGGTCCGTACCTCTCTGGGGCCAACGTCCTGACTTTC. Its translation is CAWSGPYLSGANVLTF.

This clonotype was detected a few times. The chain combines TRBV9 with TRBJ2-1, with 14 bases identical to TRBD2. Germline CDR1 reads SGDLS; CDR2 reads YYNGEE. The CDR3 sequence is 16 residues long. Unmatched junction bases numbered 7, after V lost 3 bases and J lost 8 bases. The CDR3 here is CASSEGLAGASDEQFF. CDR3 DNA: TGTGCCAGCAGCGAGGGACTAGCGGGAGCTAGCGATGAGCAGTTCTTC.

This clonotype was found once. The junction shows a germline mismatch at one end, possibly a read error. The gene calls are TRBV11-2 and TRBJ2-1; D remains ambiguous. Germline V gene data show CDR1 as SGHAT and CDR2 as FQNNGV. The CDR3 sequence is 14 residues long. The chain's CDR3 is CASSLTNSYSEQFF. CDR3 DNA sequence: TGTGCCAGCAGCTTAACTAACAGCTACAGTGAGCAGTTCTTC.

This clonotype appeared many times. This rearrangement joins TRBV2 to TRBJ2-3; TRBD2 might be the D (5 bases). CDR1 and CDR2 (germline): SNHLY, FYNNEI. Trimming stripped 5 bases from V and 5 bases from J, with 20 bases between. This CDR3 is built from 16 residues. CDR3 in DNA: TGTGCCAGCAGTAATTATAAGACTCCGGGGATAGATACGCAGTATTTT. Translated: CASSNYKTPGIDTQYF.

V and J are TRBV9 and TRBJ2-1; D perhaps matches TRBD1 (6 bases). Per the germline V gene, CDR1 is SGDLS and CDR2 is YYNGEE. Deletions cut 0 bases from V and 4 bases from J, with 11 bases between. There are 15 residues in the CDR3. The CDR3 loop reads CASSVEGQFYNEQFF. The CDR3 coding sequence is TGTGCCAGCAGCGTAGAGGGACAATTTTACAATGAGCAGTTCTTC.

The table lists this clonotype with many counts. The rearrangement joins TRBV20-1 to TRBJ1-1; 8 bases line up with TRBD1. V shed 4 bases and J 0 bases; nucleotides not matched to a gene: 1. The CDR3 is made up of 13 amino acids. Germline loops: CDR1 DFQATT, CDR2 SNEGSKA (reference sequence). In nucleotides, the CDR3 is TGCAGTGCTATGGGACAGGTGAACACTGAAGCTTTCTTT. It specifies CSAMGQVNTEAFF.

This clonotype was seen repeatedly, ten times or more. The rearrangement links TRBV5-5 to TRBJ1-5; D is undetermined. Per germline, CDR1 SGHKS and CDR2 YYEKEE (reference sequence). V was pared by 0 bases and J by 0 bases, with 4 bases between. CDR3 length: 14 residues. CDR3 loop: CASSLGYSNQPQHF. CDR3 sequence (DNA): TGTGCCAGCAGCTTGGGGTATAGCAATCAGCCCCAGCATTTT.

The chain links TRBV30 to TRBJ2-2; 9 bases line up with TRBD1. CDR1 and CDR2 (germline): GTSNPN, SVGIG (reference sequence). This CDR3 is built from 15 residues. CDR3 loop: CGWTGTGLLDGELFF. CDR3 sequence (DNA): TGTGGGTGGACCGGGACAGGGTTGTTAGACGGGGAGCTGTTTTTT.

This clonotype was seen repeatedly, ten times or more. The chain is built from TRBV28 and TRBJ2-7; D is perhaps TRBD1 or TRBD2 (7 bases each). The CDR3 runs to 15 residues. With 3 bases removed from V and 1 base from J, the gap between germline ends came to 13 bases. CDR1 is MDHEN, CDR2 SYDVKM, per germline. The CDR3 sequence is CASSLSRGGSYEQYF. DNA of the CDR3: TGTGCCAGCAGTTTGAGCAGGGGGGGATCCTACGAGCAGTACTTC.

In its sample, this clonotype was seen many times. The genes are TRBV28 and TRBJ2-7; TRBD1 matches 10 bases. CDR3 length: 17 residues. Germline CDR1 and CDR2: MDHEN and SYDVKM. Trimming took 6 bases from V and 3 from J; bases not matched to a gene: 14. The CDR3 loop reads CASSRSTPTGGFYEQYF. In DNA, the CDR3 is TGTGCCAGCAGCCGAAGCACCCCGACAGGGGGCTTCTACGAGCAGTACTTC.

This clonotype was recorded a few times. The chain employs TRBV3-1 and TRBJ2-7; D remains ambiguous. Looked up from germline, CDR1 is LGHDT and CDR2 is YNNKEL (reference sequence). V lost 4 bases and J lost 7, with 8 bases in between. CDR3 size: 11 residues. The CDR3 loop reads CASSRTWEQYF. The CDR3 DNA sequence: TGTGCCAGCAGCCGGACCTGGGAGCAGTACTTC.

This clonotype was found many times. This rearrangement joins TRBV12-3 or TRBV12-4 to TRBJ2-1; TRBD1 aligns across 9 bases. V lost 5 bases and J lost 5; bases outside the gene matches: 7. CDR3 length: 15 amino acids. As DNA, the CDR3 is TGTGCCAGCAGTCGAACAGGGGGCTTCGACAATGAGCAGTTCTTC. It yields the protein CASSRTGGFDNEQFF.